These T cell receptor beta chains were read from a single sample in a study of blood T cell repertoires in COVID-19. Assay used: immunoSEQ multiplex PCR; TCRdb lists only in-frame clones, some missing. This sample has some 230,000 clones, with roughly 88% found just once. Specimen: peripheral blood. The source is a man aged 30 to 45 who had recovered from COVID-19. Both conserved end residues are part of each CDR3. A D gene is named only where the DNA matches it firmly. For some rows the clone size is stated as once, few or many, or as a class when expanded; others skip it.

cdr3_aa cdr3_nt d_call j_call clone_size v_call
CASSPSSGDNSPLHF TGTGCCAGCAGCCCGTCCTCTGGAGATAATTCACCCCTCCACTTT NA TRBJ1-6 NA TRBV6-2/TRBV6-3
CARIAREANGYTF TGTGCCAGAATAGCTAGGGAGGCGAACGGCTACACCTTC NA TRBJ1-2 few TRBV9
CASSATTGDNSPLHF TGTGCCAGCAGCGCCACAACAGGGGATAATTCACCCCTCCACTTT TRBD1 TRBJ1-6 NA TRBV7-2
CASSPRPGTEETQYF TGTGCCAGCAGCCCCCGCCCCGGGACAGAAGAGACCCAGTACTTC TRBD1 TRBJ2-5 NA TRBV4-2
CASTGGGRHEQYF TGTGCCAGCACTGGAGGGGGCAGGCACGAGCAGTACTTC NA TRBJ2-7 few TRBV7-2
CASTPNTGELFF TGTGCCAGCACTCCTAACACCGGGGAGCTGTTTTTT NA TRBJ2-2 NA TRBV12-3/TRBV12-4
CASSLASGAGYGYTF TGTGCCAGCAGCTTAGCGTCTGGGGCAGGCTATGGCTACACCTTC NA TRBJ1-2 NA TRBV7-2
CASSSKGQLNQPQHF TGTGCCAGCAGTTCCAAAGGACAGCTCAATCAGCCCCAGCATTTT NA TRBJ1-5 NA TRBV2
CASLMVPLGVGGYTF TGTGCCAGCCTTATGGTTCCGCTAGGGGTTGGTGGCTACACCTTC NA TRBJ1-2 NA TRBV6-5
CASSPLWQGAYGYTF TGTGCCAGCAGCCCCCTCTGGCAGGGGGCTTATGGCTACACCTTC TRBD1 TRBJ1-2 NA TRBV3-1/TRBV3-2
CASSPLGEDVYNEQFF TGTGCCAGCAGCCCCCTGGGAGAAGATGTCTACAATGAGCAGTTCTTC NA TRBJ2-1 NA TRBV6-2/TRBV6-3
CASSPTGDYGYTF TGTGCCAGCAGCCCGACAGGGGACTATGGCTACACCTTC TRBD1 TRBJ1-2 NA TRBV12-3/TRBV12-4
CASSETSANTGELFF TGTGCCAGCAGTGAGACTAGCGCGAACACCGGGGAGCTGTTTTTT TRBD2 TRBJ2-2 NA TRBV2
CASSQQGDEREQYF TGTGCCAGCTCACAACAGGGGGATGAGCGCGAGCAGTACTTC TRBD1 TRBJ2-7 NA TRBV18
CASRPSGTGDEQFF TGTGCCAGTAGGCCTTCCGGGACGGGAGATGAGCAGTTCTTC NA TRBJ2-1 NA TRBV19
CAISPRLGGEQPQHF TGTGCCATCAGTCCCCGGCTAGGGGGGGAACAGCCCCAGCATTTT NA TRBJ1-5 NA TRBV10-3
CASRDPGLGSYEQYF TGTGCCAGCAGGGACCCGGGACTGGGGTCCTACGAGCAGTACTTC NA TRBJ2-7 NA TRBV6-5
CASSYSITTGAYGYTF TGTGCCAGCAGTTACTCGATCACGACAGGGGCTTATGGCTACACCTTC TRBD1 TRBJ1-2 NA TRBV6-6
CAISVQETQYF TGTGCCATCAGTGTACAAGAGACCCAGTACTTC NA TRBJ2-5 NA TRBV10-3
CASSSGLAGLQETQYF TGTGCCAGCAGCTCGGGACTAGCGGGGCTCCAAGAGACCCAGTACTTC TRBD2 TRBJ2-5 NA TRBV5-8
CAGYRGDSPLHF TGTGCCGGATACAGGGGGGACTCACCCCTCCACTTT TRBD1 TRBJ1-6 NA TRBV27
CASSVGLPGAWGNQPQHF TGTGCCAGCAGTGTCGGATTACCAGGGGCTTGGGGGAATCAGCCCCAGCATTTT NA TRBJ1-5 NA TRBV6-1
CASSPGLAGVSTSYNEQFF TGTGCCAGCAGTCCTGGACTAGCGGGGGTGTCGACCTCCTACAATGAGCAGTTCTTC TRBD2 TRBJ2-1 once TRBV7-7
CASSSGQGVHEQYF TGTGCCAGCAGCTCGGGACAGGGGGTCCACGAGCAGTACTTC TRBD1 TRBJ2-7 NA TRBV11-3
CASSVGQGTDTQYF TGTGCCAGCAGCGTAGGGCAGGGCACAGATACGCAGTATTTT NA TRBJ2-3 NA TRBV9
CASSRSSGGYEQYF TGCGCCAGCAGTCGTTCTAGCGGGGGCTACGAGCAGTACTTC TRBD2 TRBJ2-7 few TRBV10-1
CASREAGGSYEQYF TGTGCCAGCCGGGAGGCAGGCGGCTCCTACGAGCAGTACTTC TRBD2 TRBJ2-7 NA TRBV11-2
CASSQVPGTGHEKLFF TGCGCCAGCAGCCAAGTCCCCGGGACAGGGCATGAAAAACTGTTTTTT TRBD1 TRBJ1-4 NA TRBV4-1
CASTPRLAGGRQETQYF TGCGCCAGCACCCCAAGACTAGCGGGGGGGCGTCAGGAGACCCAGTACTTC TRBD2 TRBJ2-5 NA TRBV4-1
CASSLPGVLGYTF TGTGCCAGCAGCCTACCTGGAGTTTTGGGCTACACCTTC NA TRBJ1-2 NA TRBV5-4
CASSALAGGHTDTQYF TGTGCCAGCAGCGCACTAGCGGGGGGGCACACAGATACGCAGTATTTT TRBD2 TRBJ2-3 NA TRBV9
CASSPRDSRGPLHF TGTGCCAGCAGCCCGAGGGACTCGAGGGGACCCCTCCACTTT NA TRBJ1-6 NA TRBV7-9
CASGDTQAGGPYEQYF TGCGCCAGTGGGGATACCCAAGCGGGGGGGCCTTATGAGCAGTACTTC TRBD2 TRBJ2-7 NA TRBV10-2
CGGNTQYF TGTGGAGGGAATACGCAGTATTTT NA TRBJ2-3 once TRBV2